This T cell receptor beta chain was identified during a study of T cell responses to AZD1222 COVID-19 vaccine. Study background: Both about-4-week and about-12-week second-dose recipients were combined.

Assay: immunoSEQ multiplex PCR; the TCRdb copy retains only in-frame clones and omits some. The sample includes almost 35,000 clones, 85% to 90% of them seen just once. Between the trimmed V and J ends, which lost 2 bases and 6 bases, there was a span of 21 bases. This CDR3 spans 16 amino acids. From germline, CDR1 is SGHDT and CDR2 YYEEEE. Points from the study as a whole: Clonal diversity was possibly underestimated, and the donors were mostly white British, with more females. In the spike-specific TCR repertoire, nearly half reportedly target unmutated variant regions. At baseline, just 5 or 6 AZD1222 recipients tested seropositive.

A note on this clone: Its cognate antigen is unknown.

The chain is built from TRBV5-6 and TRBJ2-7; unclear D gene. This TCR was sampled from an adult in good health. Here the sequenced sample was peripheral blood, taken on day 0 of AZD1222 vaccination. This chain's CDR3 is CASSLPSAWDSGEQYF. In DNA form, the CDR3 reads TGTGCCAGCAGCTTACCGTCAGCGTGGGATTCGGGCGAGCAGTACTTC.